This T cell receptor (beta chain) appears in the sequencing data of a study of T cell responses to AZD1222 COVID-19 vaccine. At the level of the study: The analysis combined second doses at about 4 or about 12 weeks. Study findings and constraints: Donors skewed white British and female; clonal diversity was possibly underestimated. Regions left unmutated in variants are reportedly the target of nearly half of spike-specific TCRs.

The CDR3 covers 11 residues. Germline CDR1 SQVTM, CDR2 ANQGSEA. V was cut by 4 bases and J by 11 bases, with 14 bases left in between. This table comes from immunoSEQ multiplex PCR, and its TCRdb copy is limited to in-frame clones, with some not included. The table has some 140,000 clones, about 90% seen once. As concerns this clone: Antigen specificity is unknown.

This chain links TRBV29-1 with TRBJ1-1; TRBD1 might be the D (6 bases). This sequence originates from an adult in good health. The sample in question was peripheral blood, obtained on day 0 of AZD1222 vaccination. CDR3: CSVGKGGYAFF. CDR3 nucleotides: TGCAGCGTTGGAAAGGGGGGGTATGCTTTCTTT. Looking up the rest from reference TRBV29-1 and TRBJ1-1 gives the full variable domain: SAVISQKPSRDICQRGTSLTIQCQVDSQVTMMFWYRQQPGQSLTLIATANQGSEATYESGFVIDKFPISRPNLTFSTLTVSNMSPEDSSIYLCSVGKGGYAFFGQGTRLTVV.